These 8 T cell receptor beta chains came from one sample sequenced in a study of blood T cell repertoires in COVID-19. Measured with immunoSEQ multiplex PCR; TCRdb has only the in-frame clones, and not every one. The sample carries 150,000 to 200,000 clones, 84% recorded once. The material sequenced was PBMCs or T cells enriched from blood (not recorded which). Source of these receptors: a woman aged 45 to 65 who had recovered from COVID-19.

CDR3 in amino acids: CAISFNTGIYGYTF. CDR3 nucleotides: TGTGCCATCAGTTTCAATACAGGGATCTATGGCTACACCTTC. V usage is TRBV10-3 and J usage is TRBJ1-2; TRBD1 might be the D (6 bases). With 5 bases removed from V and 4 bases from J, the gap between germline ends came to 14 bases. Germline CDR1 is ENHRY and CDR2 is SYGVKD. The CDR3 extends over 14 amino acids.

This clone came up a few times. The J gene is TRBJ2-7, the V gene TRBV28; D gene ambiguous. In germline, CDR1 is MDHEN, CDR2 SYDVKM. Trimming shortened V by 5 bases and J by 2 bases, and 10 bases separated the two germline ends. This CDR3 comprises 13 residues. The CDR3 is CASSGTPTYEQYF. For the CDR3, the DNA is TGTGCCAGCAGTGGTACACCCACCTACGAGCAGTACTTC. The whole variable domain, filled in from reference TRBV28 and TRBJ2-7, reads DVKVTQSSRYLVKRTGEKVFLECVQDMDHENMFWYRQDPGLGLRLIYFSYDVKMKEKGDIPEGYSVSREKKERFSLILESASTNQTSMYLCASSGTPTYEQYFGPGTRLTVT.

V usage is TRBV28 and J usage is TRBJ1-1; 9 bases are a match to TRBD1. The germline V gene encodes CDR1 MDHEN and CDR2 SYDVKM. This CDR3 has 17 residues. With 8 bases clipped from V and 3 bases from J, the junction kept 16 bases outside the gene matches. CDR3 in amino acids: CASPPSGGQGKDTEAFF. Here the CDR3 DNA reads TGTGCCAGCCCCCCGAGTGGGGGACAGGGTAAAGACACTGAAGCTTTCTTT.

This chain connects TRBV11-2 to TRBJ1-2; weak D call: TRBD1 (5 bases). V lost 8 bases to trimming and J lost 4 bases, with 11 bases between them. There are 12 residues in the CDR3. The germline gives CDR1 SGHAT, CDR2 FQNNGV. The CDR3 reads CASQAGLYGYTF. In DNA, the CDR3 is TGTGCCAGCCAGGCAGGGCTCTATGGCTACACCTTC.

This clone appeared once. The chain has TRBV4-2 and TRBJ2-5, with TRBD2 matching 14 bases. V lost 5 bases and J lost 2; bases outside the gene matches: 4. The CDR3 sequence is 16 residues long. CDR1 is LGHNA, CDR2 YNFKEQ, per germline. The CDR3 sequence: CASSKGTSGGQETQYF. The CDR3 DNA reads TGTGCCAGCAGCAAAGGGACTAGCGGGGGTCAAGAGACCCAGTACTTC.

The chain links TRBV3-1 (or the pseudogene TRBV3-2) to TRBJ2-1; 9 nucleotides match TRBD2. The V gene end was trimmed by 1 base and the J gene end by 6 bases; junction bases not matched to a gene: 4. CDR1 and CDR2 (germline): LGHDT, YNNKEL (reference sequence). CDR3 size: 15 residues. The CDR3 DNA follows: TGTGCCAGCAGCCAAGTAGCGGGAGTGGGCAATGAGCAGTTCTTC. Translation gives CASSQVAGVGNEQFF.

The J gene is TRBJ1-1, the V gene TRBV6-2 or TRBV6-3; 9 bases line up with TRBD1. V trimming: 5 bases; J trimming: 6 bases; junction bases outside the gene matches: 7. CDR1 is MNHEY and CDR2 is SVGEGT in the germline V gene. The length of the CDR3 is 14 residues. This chain's CDR3 is CASSTGTGSAEAFF. The CDR3 coding sequence is TGTGCCAGCAGTACCGGGACAGGGTCGGCTGAAGCTTTCTTT.

This clone was picked up many times. This chain connects TRBV11-3 to TRBJ2-1; 12 nucleotides align to TRBD2. This CDR3 is built from 16 residues. Germline V gene lookup returns CDR1 SGHNT and CDR2 YENEEA. With 5 bases clipped from V and 7 bases from J, the junction kept 9 bases outside the gene matches. CDR3 sequence: CASSRLAGVLQNEQFF. The DNA for the CDR3 is TGTGCCAGCAGCCGACTAGCGGGGGTGCTACAAAATGAGCAGTTCTTC.